Described below is a single TCR beta chain sequence and its context. The data originate from a study of T cell changes during pregnancy in multiple sclerosis. Sequencing used immunoSEQ multiplex PCR; TCRdb keeps in-frame clones, though not all of them. The sample lists more than 65,000 clones, under 95% occurring once. The sequencing here drew on CD4+ T cells from peripheral blood mononuclear cells, taken before pregnancy. This sequence originates from a female donor with multiple sclerosis, enrolled in a pregnancy study.

Here the CDR3 reads CASTLTGPSSYNEQFF. The CDR3 nucleotides read TGTGCCAGCACCCTTACAGGTCCCTCTTCCTACAATGAGCAGTTCTTC. The chain joins TRBV27 to TRBJ2-1, with a possible D match to TRBD1 (5 bases). The V and J ends lost 7 bases and 1 base respectively, with 17 bases between them. In germline, CDR1 is MNHEY, CDR2 SMNVEV (reference sequence). CDR3 size: 16 residues.